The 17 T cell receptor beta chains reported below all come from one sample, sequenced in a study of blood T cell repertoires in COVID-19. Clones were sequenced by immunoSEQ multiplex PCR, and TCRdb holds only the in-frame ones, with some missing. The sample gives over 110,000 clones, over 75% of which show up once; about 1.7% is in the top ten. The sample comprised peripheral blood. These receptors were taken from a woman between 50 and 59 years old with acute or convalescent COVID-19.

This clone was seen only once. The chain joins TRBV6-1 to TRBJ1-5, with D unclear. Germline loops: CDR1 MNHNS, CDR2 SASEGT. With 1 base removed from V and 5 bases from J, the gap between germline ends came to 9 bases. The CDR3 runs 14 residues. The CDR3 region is CASSEGVGDQPQHF. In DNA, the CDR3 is TGTGCCAGCAGTGAAGGGGTAGGAGATCAGCCCCAGCATTTT.

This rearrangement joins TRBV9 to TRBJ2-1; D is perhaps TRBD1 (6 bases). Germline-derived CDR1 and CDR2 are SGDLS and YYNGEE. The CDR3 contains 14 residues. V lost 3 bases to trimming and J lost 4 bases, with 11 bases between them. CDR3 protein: CASSGTGYYNEQFF. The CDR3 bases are TGTGCCAGCAGCGGAACAGGGTATTACAATGAGCAGTTCTTC.

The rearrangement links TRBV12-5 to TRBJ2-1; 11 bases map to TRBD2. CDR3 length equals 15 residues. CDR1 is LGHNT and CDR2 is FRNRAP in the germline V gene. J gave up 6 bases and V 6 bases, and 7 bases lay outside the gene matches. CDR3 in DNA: TGTGCTAGTGGCTTCGGACTAGCGGGTGTCAATGAGCAGTTCTTC. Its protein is CASGFGLAGVNEQFF.

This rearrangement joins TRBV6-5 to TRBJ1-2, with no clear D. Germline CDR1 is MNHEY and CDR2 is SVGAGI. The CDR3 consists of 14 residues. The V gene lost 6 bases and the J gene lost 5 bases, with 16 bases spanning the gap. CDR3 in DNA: TGTGCCAGCAGCCGAACGGGGTCTTTTTATGGCTACACCTTC. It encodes CASSRTGSFYGYTF.

The CDR3 DNA follows: TGCGCCAGCAGCTTGGACAGGATCGATCAGCCCCAGCATTTT. Translating it yields CASSLDRIDQPQHF. The chain has TRBV5-1 and TRBJ1-5; TRBD1 is a possible D gene (5 bases). Germline V gene sequence: CDR1 SGHRS, CDR2 YFSETQ. The V end was cut by 0 bases, the J end by 5 bases, with 9 bases between. This CDR3 region has 14 residues.

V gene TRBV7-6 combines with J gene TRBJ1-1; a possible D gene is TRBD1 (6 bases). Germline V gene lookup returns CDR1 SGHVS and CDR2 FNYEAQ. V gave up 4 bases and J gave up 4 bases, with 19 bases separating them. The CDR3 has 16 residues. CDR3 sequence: CASSSNFGQTGTEAFF. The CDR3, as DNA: TGTGCCAGCAGCTCCAACTTCGGACAGACGGGCACTGAAGCTTTCTTT.

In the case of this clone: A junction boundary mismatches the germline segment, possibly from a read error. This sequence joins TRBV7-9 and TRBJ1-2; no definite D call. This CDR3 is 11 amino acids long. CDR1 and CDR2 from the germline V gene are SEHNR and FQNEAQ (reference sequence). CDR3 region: CASSTKYGYTF. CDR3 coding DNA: TGTGCCAGCAGCACTAAATATGGCTACACCTTC.

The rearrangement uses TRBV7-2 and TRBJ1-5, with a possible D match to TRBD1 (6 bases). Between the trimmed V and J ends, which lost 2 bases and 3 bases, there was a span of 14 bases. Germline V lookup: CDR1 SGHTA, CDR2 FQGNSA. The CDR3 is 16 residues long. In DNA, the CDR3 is TGTGCCAGCAGCTTATGGGGTGAGGGGGACAATCAGCCCCAGCATTTT. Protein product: CASSLWGEGDNQPQHF.

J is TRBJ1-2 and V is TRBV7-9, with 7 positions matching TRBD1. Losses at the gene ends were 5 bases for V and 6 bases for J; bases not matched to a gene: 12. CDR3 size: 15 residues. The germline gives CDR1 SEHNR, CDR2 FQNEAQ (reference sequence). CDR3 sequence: CASSPTPRGQDGYTF. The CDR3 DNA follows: TGTGCCAGCAGCCCTACCCCGAGGGGGCAGGATGGCTACACCTTC.

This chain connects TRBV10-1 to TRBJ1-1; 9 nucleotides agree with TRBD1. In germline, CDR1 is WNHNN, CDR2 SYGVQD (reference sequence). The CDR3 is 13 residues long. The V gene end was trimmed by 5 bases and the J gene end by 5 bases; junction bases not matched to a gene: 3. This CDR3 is CASSLQGATEAFF. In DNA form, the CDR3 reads TGCGCCAGCAGTTTACAGGGGGCGACTGAAGCTTTCTTT.

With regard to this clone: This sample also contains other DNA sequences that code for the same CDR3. The CDR3 nucleotides are TGCGCCAGCAGCTTGGAAGGGGGCGGCGGGTATAATTCACCCCTCCACTTT. Its translation is CASSLEGGGGYNSPLHF. V is TRBV5-1 and J is TRBJ1-6; TRBD1 aligns across 7 bases. This CDR3 comprises 17 residues. V shed 0 bases and J 4 bases; nucleotides not matched to a gene: 7. Germline V gene sequence: CDR1 SGHRS, CDR2 YFSETQ.

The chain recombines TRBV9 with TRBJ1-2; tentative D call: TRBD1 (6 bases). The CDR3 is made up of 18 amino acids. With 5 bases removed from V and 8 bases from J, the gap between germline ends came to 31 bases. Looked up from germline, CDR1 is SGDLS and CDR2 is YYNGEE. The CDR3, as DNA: TGTGCCAGCAGAGACACGGGACACCGGACGAGTGGATGGGGAGGCTACACCTTC. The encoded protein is CASRDTGHRTSGWGGYTF.

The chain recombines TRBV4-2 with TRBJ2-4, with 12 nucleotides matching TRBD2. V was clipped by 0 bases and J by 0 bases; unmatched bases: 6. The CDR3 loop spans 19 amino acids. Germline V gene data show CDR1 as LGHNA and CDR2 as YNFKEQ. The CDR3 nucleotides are TGTGCCAGCAGCCAAGATACTAGCGGGGGGTCCATAGCCAAAAACATTCAGTACTTC. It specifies CASSQDTSGGSIAKNIQYF.

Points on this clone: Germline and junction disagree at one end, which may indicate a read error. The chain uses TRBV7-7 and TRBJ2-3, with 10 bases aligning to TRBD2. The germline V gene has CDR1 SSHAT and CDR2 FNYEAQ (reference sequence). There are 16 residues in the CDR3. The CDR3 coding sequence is TGTGCTAGCAGCTTAGGTACTAGCGGGGGCACAGATACGCAGTATTTT. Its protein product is CASSLGTSGGTDTQYF.

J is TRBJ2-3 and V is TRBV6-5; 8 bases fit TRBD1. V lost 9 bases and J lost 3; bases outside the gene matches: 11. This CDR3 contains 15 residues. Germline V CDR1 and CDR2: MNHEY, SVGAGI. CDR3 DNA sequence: TGTGCCAGTAGAAGAACAGGGGGTACGACAGATACGCAGTATTTT. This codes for CASRRTGGTTDTQYF.

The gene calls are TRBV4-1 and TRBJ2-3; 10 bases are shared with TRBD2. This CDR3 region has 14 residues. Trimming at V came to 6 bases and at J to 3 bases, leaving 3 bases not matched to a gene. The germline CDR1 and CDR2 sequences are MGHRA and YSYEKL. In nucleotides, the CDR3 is TGCGCCAGCAGTATAGCGGGAGGAACAGATACGCAGTATTTT. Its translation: CASSIAGGTDTQYF.

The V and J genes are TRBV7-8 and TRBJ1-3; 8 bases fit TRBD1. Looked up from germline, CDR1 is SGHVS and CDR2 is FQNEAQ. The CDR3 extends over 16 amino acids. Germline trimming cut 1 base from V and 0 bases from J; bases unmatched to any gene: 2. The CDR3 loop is CASSLGGQVSGNTIYF. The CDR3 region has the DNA TGTGCCAGCAGCTTAGGGGGACAGGTCTCTGGAAACACCATATATTTT.